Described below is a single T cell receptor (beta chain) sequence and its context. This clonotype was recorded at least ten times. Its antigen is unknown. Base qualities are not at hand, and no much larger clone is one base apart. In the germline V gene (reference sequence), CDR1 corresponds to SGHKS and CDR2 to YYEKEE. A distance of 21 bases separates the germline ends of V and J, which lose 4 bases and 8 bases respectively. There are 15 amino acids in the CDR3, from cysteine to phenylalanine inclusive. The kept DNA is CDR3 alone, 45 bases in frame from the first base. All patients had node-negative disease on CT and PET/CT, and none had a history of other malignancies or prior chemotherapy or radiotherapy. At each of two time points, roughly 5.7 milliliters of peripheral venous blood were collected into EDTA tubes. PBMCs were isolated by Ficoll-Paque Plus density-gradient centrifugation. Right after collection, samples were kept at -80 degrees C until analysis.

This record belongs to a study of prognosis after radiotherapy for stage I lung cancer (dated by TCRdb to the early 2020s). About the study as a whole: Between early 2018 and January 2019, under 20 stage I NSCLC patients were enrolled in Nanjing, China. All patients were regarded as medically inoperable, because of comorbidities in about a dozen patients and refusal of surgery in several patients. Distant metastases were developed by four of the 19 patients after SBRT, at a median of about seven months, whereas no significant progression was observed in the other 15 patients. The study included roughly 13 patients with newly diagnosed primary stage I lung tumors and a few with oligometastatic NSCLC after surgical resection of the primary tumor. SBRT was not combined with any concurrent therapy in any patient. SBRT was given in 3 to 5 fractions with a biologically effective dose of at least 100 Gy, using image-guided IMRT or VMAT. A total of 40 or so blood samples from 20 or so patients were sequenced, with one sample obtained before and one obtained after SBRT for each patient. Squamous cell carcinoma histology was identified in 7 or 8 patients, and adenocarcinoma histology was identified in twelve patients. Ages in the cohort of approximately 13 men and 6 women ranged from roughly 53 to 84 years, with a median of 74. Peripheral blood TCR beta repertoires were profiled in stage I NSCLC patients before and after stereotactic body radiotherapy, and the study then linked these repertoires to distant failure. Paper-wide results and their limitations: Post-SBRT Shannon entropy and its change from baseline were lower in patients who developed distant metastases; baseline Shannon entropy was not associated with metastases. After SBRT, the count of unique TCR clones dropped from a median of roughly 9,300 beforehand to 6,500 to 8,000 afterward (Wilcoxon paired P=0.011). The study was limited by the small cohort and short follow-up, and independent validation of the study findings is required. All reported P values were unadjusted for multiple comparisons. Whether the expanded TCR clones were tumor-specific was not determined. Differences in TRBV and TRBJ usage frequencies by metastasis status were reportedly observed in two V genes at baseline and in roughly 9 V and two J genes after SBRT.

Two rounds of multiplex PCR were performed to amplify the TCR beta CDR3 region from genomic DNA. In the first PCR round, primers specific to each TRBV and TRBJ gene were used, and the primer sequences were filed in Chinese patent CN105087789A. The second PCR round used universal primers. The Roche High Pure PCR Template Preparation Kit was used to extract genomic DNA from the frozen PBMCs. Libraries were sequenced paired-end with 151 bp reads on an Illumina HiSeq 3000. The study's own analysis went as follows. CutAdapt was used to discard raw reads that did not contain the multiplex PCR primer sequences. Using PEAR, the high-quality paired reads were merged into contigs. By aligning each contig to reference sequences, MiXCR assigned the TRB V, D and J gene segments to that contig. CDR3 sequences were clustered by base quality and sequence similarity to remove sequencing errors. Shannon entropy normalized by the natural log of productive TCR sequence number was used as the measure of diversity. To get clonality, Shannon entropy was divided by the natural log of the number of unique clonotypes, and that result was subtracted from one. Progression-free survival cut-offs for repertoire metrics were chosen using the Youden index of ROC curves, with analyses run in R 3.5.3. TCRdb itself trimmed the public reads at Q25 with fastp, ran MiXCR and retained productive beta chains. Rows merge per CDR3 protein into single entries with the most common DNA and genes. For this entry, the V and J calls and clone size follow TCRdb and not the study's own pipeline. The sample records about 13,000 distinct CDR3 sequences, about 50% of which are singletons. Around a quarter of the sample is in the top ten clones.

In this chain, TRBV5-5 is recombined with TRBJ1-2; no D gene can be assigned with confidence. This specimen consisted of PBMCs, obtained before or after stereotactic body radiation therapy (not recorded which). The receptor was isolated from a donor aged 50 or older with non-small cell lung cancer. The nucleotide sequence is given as TGTGCCAGCAGCGAACCGGGCCACAGATTCACCGGCTACACCTTC. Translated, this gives CASSEPGHRFTGYTF.